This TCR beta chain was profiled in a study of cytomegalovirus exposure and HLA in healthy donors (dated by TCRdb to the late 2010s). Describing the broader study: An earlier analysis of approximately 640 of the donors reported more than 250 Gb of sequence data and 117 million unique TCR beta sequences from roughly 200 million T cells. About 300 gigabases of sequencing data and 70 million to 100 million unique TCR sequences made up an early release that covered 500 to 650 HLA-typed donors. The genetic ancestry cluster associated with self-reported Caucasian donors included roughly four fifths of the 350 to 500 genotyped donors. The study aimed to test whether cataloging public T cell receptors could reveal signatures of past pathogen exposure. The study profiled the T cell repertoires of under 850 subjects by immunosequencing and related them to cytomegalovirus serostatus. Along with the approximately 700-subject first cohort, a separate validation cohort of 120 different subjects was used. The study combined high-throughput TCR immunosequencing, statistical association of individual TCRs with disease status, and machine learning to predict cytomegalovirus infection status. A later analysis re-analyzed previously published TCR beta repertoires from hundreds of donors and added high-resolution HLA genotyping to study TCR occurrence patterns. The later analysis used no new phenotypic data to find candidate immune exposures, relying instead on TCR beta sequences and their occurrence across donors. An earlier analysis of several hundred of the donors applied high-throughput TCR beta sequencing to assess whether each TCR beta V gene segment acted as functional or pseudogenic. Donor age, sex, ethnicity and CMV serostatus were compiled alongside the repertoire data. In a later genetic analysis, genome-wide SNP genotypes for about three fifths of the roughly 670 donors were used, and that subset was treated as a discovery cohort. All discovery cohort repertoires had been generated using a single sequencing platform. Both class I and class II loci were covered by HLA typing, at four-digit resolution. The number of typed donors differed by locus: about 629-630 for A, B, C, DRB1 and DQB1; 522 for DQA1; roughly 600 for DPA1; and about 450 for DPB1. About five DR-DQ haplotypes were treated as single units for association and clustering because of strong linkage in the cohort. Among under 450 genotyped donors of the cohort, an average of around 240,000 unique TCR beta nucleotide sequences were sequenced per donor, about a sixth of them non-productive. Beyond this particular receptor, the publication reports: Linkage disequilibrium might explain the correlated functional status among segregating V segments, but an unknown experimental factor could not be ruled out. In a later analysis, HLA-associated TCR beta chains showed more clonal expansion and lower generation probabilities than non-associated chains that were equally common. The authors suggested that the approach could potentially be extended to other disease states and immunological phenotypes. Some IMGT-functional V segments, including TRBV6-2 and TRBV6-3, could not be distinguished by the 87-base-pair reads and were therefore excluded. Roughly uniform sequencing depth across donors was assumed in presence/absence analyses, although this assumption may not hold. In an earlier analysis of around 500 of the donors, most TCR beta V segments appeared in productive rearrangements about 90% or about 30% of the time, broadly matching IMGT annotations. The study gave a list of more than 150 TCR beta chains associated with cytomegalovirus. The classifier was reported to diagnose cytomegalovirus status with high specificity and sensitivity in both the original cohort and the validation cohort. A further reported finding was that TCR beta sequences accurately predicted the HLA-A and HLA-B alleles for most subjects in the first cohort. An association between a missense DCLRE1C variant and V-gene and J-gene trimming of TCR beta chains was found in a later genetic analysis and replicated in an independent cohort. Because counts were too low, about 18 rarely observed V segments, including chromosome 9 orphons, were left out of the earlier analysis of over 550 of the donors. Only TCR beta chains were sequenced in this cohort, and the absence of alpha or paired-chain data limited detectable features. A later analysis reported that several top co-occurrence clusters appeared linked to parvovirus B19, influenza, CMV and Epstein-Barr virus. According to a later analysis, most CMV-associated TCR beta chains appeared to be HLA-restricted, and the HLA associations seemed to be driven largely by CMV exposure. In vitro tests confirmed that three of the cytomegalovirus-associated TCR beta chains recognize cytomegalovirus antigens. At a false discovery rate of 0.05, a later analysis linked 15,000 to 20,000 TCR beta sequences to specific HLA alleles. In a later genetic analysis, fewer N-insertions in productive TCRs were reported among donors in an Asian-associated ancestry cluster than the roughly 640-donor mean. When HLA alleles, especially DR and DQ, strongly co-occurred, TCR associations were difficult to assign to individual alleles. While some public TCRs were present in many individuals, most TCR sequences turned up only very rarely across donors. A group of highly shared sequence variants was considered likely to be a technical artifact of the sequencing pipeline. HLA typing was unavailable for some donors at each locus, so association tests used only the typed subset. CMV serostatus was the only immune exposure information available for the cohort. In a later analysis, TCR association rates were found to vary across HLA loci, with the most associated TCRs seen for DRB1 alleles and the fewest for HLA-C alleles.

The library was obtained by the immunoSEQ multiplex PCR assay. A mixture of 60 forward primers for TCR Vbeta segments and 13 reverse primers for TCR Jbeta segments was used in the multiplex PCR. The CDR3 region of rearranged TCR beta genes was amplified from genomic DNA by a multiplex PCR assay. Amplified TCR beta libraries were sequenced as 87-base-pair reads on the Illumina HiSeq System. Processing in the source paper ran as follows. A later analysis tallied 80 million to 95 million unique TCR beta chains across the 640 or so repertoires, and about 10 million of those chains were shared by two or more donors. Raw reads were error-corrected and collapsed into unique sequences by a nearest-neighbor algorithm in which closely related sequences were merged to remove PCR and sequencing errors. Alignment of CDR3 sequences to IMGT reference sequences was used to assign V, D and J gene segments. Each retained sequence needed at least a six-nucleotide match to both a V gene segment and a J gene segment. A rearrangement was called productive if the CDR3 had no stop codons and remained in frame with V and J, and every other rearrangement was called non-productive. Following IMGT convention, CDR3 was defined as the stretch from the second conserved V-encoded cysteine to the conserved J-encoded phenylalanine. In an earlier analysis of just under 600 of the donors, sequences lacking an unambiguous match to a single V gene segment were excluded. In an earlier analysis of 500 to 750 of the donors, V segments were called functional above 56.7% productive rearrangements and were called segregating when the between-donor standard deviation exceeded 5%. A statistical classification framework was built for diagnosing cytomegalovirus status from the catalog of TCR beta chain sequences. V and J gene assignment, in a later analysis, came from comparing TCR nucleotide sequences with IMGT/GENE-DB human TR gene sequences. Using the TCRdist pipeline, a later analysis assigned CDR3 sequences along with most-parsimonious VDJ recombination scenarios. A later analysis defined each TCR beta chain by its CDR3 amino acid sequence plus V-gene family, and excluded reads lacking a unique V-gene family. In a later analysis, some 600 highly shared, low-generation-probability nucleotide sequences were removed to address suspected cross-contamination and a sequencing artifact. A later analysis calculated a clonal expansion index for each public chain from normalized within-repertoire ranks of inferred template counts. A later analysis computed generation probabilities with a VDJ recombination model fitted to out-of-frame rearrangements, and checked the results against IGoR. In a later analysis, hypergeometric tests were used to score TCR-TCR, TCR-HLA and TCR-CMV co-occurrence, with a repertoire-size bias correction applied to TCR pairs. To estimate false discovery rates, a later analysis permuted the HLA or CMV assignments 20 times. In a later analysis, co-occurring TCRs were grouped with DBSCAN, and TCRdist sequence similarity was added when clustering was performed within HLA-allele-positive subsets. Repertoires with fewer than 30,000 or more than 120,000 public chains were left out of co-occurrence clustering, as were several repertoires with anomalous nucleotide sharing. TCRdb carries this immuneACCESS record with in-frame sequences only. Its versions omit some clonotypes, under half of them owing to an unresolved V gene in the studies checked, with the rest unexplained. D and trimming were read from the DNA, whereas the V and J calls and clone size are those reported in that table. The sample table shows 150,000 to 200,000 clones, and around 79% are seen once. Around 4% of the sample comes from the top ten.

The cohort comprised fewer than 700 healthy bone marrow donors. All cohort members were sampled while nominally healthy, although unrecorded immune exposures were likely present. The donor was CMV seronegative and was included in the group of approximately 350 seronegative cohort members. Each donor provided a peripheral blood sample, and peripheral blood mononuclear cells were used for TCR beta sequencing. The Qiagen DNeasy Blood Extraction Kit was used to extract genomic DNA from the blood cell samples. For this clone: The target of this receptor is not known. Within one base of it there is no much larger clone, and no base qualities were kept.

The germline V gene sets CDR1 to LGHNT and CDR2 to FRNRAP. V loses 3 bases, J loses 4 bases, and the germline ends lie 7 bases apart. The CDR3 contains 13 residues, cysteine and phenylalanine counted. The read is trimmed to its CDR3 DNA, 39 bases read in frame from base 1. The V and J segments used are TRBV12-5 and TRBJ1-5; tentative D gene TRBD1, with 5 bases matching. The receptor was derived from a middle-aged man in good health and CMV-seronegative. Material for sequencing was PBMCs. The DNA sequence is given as TGTGCTAGTGGTTTCGGGGGAAATCAGCCCCAGCATTTT. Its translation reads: CASGFGGNQPQHF.